This T cell receptor (beta chain) was profiled in a study of T cell repertoires in cytomegalovirus infection. This CDR3 comprises 14 residues. The V and J ends lost 0 bases and 7 bases respectively, with 13 bases between them. CDR1 SEHNR and CDR2 FQNEAQ come from the germline V gene (reference sequence). The sample holds a few counts of this clonotype. The target antigen is unknown. One entry per CDR3 protein results from TCRdb running MiXCR on the reads. The sample includes about 570,000 distinct CDR3 sequences, about 39% of them seen just once. This receptor was identified in a human donor in good health (CMV status not recorded). Some clones in this sample may be carry-over from other donors' samples. The input for sequencing was cultured PBMCs, taken from culture after CMV antigen stimulation. The rearrangement links TRBV7-9 to TRBJ2-7; a possible D gene is TRBD1 (6 bases). CDR3 region: CASSLAGAAGEQYF. CDR3 sequence (DNA): TGTGCCAGCAGCTTAGCGGGGGCCGCAGGGGAGCAGTACTTC. Variable domain in full (rest from reference TRBV7-9 and TRBJ2-7): DTGVSQNPRHKITKRGQNVTFRCDPISEHNRLYWYRQTLGQGPEFLTYFQNEAQLEKSRLLSDRFSAERPKGSFSTLEIQRTEQGDSAMYLCASSLAGAAGEQYFGPGTRLTVT.